Presented here are 29 T cell receptor beta chains from one specimen sequenced in a study of response to subunit inactivated influenza vaccine. MiXCR, run by TCRdb on the RT-PCR reads, gives a single entry per CDR3 protein. The top ten hold approximately 3% of the sample, which has some 540,000 distinct CDR3 sequences, under 25% seen once. These same data were also listed under a study on T cells expressing NK-cell markers. That work contributes: Libraries used 5'RACE template switching adding universal primer site and UMIs.

The sample here was CD4+ T cells sorted from PBMCs, taken roughly 12 days after vaccination. These receptors all stem from a man in his fifties who received an inactivated influenza vaccine.

V gene TRBV6-5 combines with J gene TRBJ2-2, with D uncertain. This CDR3 is 15 amino acids long. Germline CDR1 and CDR2: MNHEY and SVGAGI. V was clipped by 2 bases and J by 2 bases, with 9 bases between them. CDR3 DNA sequence: TGTGCCAGCAGTTACGCCCGTCCCAACACCGGGGAGCTGTTTTTT. Its protein product is CASSYARPNTGELFF.

Ten or more counts support this clonotype. J is TRBJ2-1 and V is TRBV5-1; TRBD2 matches at 10 bases. The CDR3 sequence is 16 residues long. V lost 4 bases and J lost 0; bases outside the gene matches: 4. Germline V CDR1 and CDR2: SGHRS, YFSETQ. This CDR3 is CASSASGSLSYNEQFF. DNA of the CDR3: TGCGCCAGCAGCGCTAGCGGGAGCCTCTCCTACAATGAGCAGTTCTTC.

The CDR3 DNA is TGTGCCAGCGGCCTCCGCTCCCAGCAAGACACCTTC. As protein: CASGLRSQQDTF. The chain has TRBV7-9 and TRBJ1-2; no definite D call. Germline CDR1 reads SEHNR; CDR2 reads FQNEAQ (reference sequence). This CDR3 has 12 residues. With 8 bases removed from V and 12 bases from J, the gap between germline ends came to 19 bases.

This clonotype was seen a handful of times. The chain is built from TRBV7-8 and TRBJ1-4, with TRBD1 matching over 7 bases. Germline values: CDR1 SGHVS, CDR2 FQNEAQ. The CDR3 runs 15 residues. V lost 0 bases and J lost 2; bases outside the gene matches: 0. CDR3 coding DNA: TGTGCCAGCAGCTTAGCGGGACAGACTAATGAAAAACTGTTTTTT. Amino acids: CASSLAGQTNEKLFF.

This clonotype was counted between two and nine times. J is TRBJ2-3 and V is TRBV28, with 10 nucleotides matching TRBD2. In germline, CDR1 is MDHEN, CDR2 SYDVKM. V lost 4 bases and J lost 2; bases outside the gene matches: 3. The CDR3 is 15 amino acids. In DNA, the CDR3 is TGTGCCAGCAGTTCCACTAGCGGGAACACAGATACGCAGTATTTT. Amino acids: CASSSTSGNTDTQYF.

The chain combines TRBV20-1 with TRBJ1-5; a possible D gene is TRBD1 (6 bases). The V end lost 6 bases, the J end lost 5 bases, and 14 bases lay between the germline ends. This CDR3 region has 13 residues. Germline CDR1 reads DFQATT; CDR2 reads SNEGSKA (reference sequence). The CDR3 DNA reads TGCAGTGCGATCGGACAGCTCGATCAGCCCCAGCATTTT. Encoded protein: CSAIGQLDQPQHF.

The chain employs TRBV5-1 and TRBJ2-7; 8 bases align to TRBD1. Looked up from germline, CDR1 is SGHRS and CDR2 is YFSETQ. V lost 4 bases and J lost 7; bases outside the gene matches: 7. CDR3 size: 13 residues. CDR3 DNA: TGCGCCAGCAGCCGACAGGGGAGGAGGGAGCAGTACTTC. The encoded protein is CASSRQGRREQYF.

This clonotype came up a few times. This chain joins TRBV5-1 and TRBJ2-5; 9 nucleotides agree with TRBD2. Germline V gives CDR1 SGHRS, CDR2 YFSETQ. The junction had 5 bases not matched to a gene; V was cut back by 4 bases and J by 1 base. This CDR3 contains 15 residues. CDR3 DNA sequence: TGCGCCAGCAGCGCCGGACTAGCGACCCAAGAGACCCAGTACTTC. This sequence encodes CASSAGLATQETQYF.

The chain links TRBV27 to TRBJ2-3, with 8 nucleotides matching TRBD2. The CDR3 is 13 residues long. CDR1 and CDR2 from the germline V gene are MNHEY and SMNVEV (reference sequence). V gave up 2 bases and J gave up 13 bases; unmatched junction bases: 8. The CDR3 loop is CASSLPVGTRKYF. CDR3 nucleotide sequence: TGTGCCAGCAGTTTACCCGTAGGGACTAGAAAGTATTTT.

This clonotype was detected only a few times. This rearrangement joins TRBV4-3 to TRBJ2-1; 12 nucleotides match TRBD2. The J segment lost 5 bases and the V segment lost 4 bases, leaving 9 bases of the junction unmatched. The CDR3 has 17 residues. Germline V CDR1 and CDR2: LGHNA, YSLEER. CDR3 region: CASSLLYRTSGDNEQFF. In nucleotides, the CDR3 is TGCGCCAGCAGCCTCCTTTACAGGACTAGCGGGGACAATGAGCAGTTCTTC.

The rearrangement links TRBV5-1 to TRBJ2-7; 7 nucleotides align to TRBD2. The CDR3 runs 15 residues. Germline loops: CDR1 SGHRS, CDR2 YFSETQ. V trimming: 0 bases; J trimming: 4 bases; junction bases outside the gene matches: 7. The CDR3, as DNA: TGCGCCAGCAGCTTGGAACCGGGACTAAGTTACGAGCAGTACTTC. This translates into CASSLEPGLSYEQYF.

This clonotype has just a few counts. The gene calls are TRBV20-1 and TRBJ2-7; D perhaps matches TRBD1 (6 bases). V lost 0 bases to trimming and J lost 0 bases, with 9 bases between them. The CDR3 has 14 residues. Per the germline V gene, CDR1 is DFQATT and CDR2 is SNEGSKA (reference sequence). The CDR3 loop is CSAREGAYSYEQYF. The DNA of the CDR3 is TGCAGTGCTAGAGAGGGGGCCTACTCCTACGAGCAGTACTTC.

The V gene is TRBV7-2, the J gene TRBJ2-1, with 10 nucleotides matching TRBD2. V shed 3 bases and J 5 bases; nucleotides not matched to a gene: 4. The CDR3 has 15 residues. Germline CDR1 and CDR2: SGHTA and FQGNSA. CDR3 nucleotide sequence: TGTGCCAGCAGCTTTAGACTAGCGGGCAACAATGAGCAGTTCTTC. Its translation: CASSFRLAGNNEQFF.

The chain employs TRBV12-3 or TRBV12-4 and TRBJ2-2; D gene unclear. V gave up 6 bases and J gave up 9 bases, with 8 bases separating them. The CDR3 runs 11 residues. The chain's CDR3 is CASSPNRELFF. CDR3 nucleotide sequence: TGTGCCAGCAGCCCAAACCGGGAGCTGTTTTTT.

V and J are TRBV20-1 and TRBJ2-7; 8 bases are a match to TRBD1. V was pared by 2 bases and J by 1 base, with 7 bases of the junction left unmatched. Germline loops: CDR1 DFQATT, CDR2 SNEGSKA (reference sequence). The CDR3 contains 15 residues. CDR3 residues: CSARRSRTGSYEQYF. The CDR3 bases are TGCAGTGCTAGAAGATCTCGGACAGGGTCCTACGAGCAGTACTTC.

This clonotype occurred a few times. V usage is TRBV15 and J usage is TRBJ2-5; 10 bases fit TRBD1. The CDR3 spans 16 residues. Losses at the gene ends were 1 base for V and 5 bases for J; bases not matched to a gene: 7. Germline V gives CDR1 LNHNV, CDR2 YYDKDF (reference sequence). The CDR3 nucleotides are TGTGCCACCAGCAGAGTAATGACAGGGGGCATGGAGACCCAGTACTTC. It specifies CATSRVMTGGMETQYF.

This clonotype has only a few counts. V and J are TRBV6-5 and TRBJ2-3; D may be TRBD1 (6 bases). The germline V gene has CDR1 MNHEY and CDR2 SVGAGI. Trimming stripped 4 bases from V and 0 bases from J, with 17 bases between. The CDR3 runs 17 residues. DNA for the CDR3: TGTGCCAGCAGTTCAGCAACAGGGACACATAGCACAGATACGCAGTATTTT. Translation: CASSSATGTHSTDTQYF.

V usage is TRBV5-1 and J usage is TRBJ1-2, with 8 nucleotides matching TRBD1. CDR3 length equals 16 residues. J lost 1 base, V lost 0 bases, and 5 bases had no gene match. The germline V gene has CDR1 SGHRS and CDR2 YFSETQ. In DNA form, the CDR3 reads TGCGCCAGCAGCTTGGCGGCAGGGGGCGATAACTATGGCTACACCTTC. Translation: CASSLAAGGDNYGYTF.

A single count supports this clonotype. This chain connects TRBV12-3 or TRBV12-4 to TRBJ2-1; TRBD2 matches at 12 bases. J was trimmed by 3 bases and V by 7 bases; bases with no gene match: 1. This CDR3 is built from 14 residues. The chain's CDR3 is CASTTSGGYNEQFF. CDR3 coding DNA: TGTGCCAGCACGACTAGCGGGGGCTACAATGAGCAGTTCTTC.

This rearrangement joins TRBV5-5 to TRBJ2-7, with TRBD2 as a possible D gene (6 bases). This CDR3 has 14 amino acids. The germline V gene has CDR1 SGHKS and CDR2 YYEKEE (reference sequence). V shed 2 bases and J shed 6 bases, with 15 bases lying between them. The CDR3 DNA is TGTGCCAGCAGCTTCTTGGGACTGAGGGGCGAGCAGTACTTC. Translated, it gives CASSFLGLRGEQYF.

This clonotype was counted only a few times. The chain couples TRBV4-1 to TRBJ2-3; 8 nucleotides line up with TRBD1. Germline V gene sequence: CDR1 MGHRA, CDR2 YSYEKL. With V trimmed by 7 bases and J by 4 bases, 13 bases remained unmatched. The length of the CDR3 is 16 residues. CDR3 in DNA: TGCGCCAGCACGACGACCGGCAGGGGGCTCCCAGATACGCAGTATTTT. This codes for CASTTTGRGLPDTQYF.

This clonotype was observed a few times. The CDR3 nucleotides read TGTGCCAGCAGCGTACAAGAGAGTTCACCCCTCCACTTT. Its translation: CASSVQESSPLHF. The chain employs TRBV9 and TRBJ1-6; the D is unclear. The CDR3 runs 13 residues. CDR1 is SGDLS, CDR2 YYNGEE, per germline. Trimming took off 1 base at V and 9 bases at J, with 8 bases between the two ends.

This clonotype appeared many times. The J gene is TRBJ2-7, the V gene TRBV7-2, with 10 nucleotides matching TRBD1. The germline CDR1 and CDR2 sequences are SGHTA and FQGNSA. The CDR3 runs to 14 residues. The ends lost 1 base at V and 6 bases at J; junction bases unmatched: 3. DNA for the CDR3: TGTGCCAGCAGCTTAGTGGACAGGGGGGGCGAGCAGTACTTC. This sequence encodes CASSLVDRGGEQYF.

The chain is built from TRBV5-1 and TRBJ2-7; tentatively, D is TRBD1 or TRBD2 (5 bases each). The CDR3 is 15 amino acids. Germline lookup yields CDR1 SGHRS and CDR2 YFSETQ. V was cut by 1 base and J by 2 bases, with 13 bases left in between. The CDR3 DNA reads TGCGCCAGCAGCTTGTCCGGGGACCTCACCTACGAGCAGTACTTC. It specifies CASSLSGDLTYEQYF.

This clonotype was found a few times. The J gene is TRBJ1-3, the V gene TRBV7-2; D is possibly TRBD1 (5 bases). V lost 2 bases to trimming and J lost 3 bases, with 11 bases between them. There are 15 residues in the CDR3. Germline-derived CDR1 and CDR2 are SGHTA and FQGNSA. The CDR3 DNA follows: TGTGCCAGCAGCTTAAATGGGGCGGGTGGAAACACCATATATTTT. Protein: CASSLNGAGGNTIYF.

This clonotype has a count of ten or more. Mismatch with germline at one junction end may stem from a read error. CDR3 amino acids: CASSLEGGSYNEQFF. The CDR3 coding sequence is TGTGCCAGCAGTTTAGAGGGCGGGTCCTACAATGAGCAGTTCTTC. V is TRBV5-1 and J is TRBJ2-1; TRBD2 might be the D (5 bases). The CDR3 is made up of 15 amino acids. Per germline, CDR1 SGHRS and CDR2 YFSETQ.

This clonotype appeared a few times. The V and J genes are TRBV12-3 or TRBV12-4 and TRBJ2-1, with D possibly being TRBD2 (6 bases). The CDR3 runs to 14 residues. V was cut by 6 bases and J by 7 bases, with 16 bases left in between. Here the CDR3 reads CASRPGTGANEQFF. The DNA of the CDR3 is TGTGCCAGCAGACCCGGGACTGGTGCTAATGAGCAGTTCTTC.

The V and J genes are TRBV30 and TRBJ1-4; D gene unclear. The CDR3 has 12 residues. The V end was cut by 2 bases, the J end by 8 bases, with 9 bases between. The germline CDR1 and CDR2 sequences are GTSNPN and SVGIG (reference sequence). This CDR3 reads CAWSFFGEKLFF. Here the CDR3 DNA reads TGTGCCTGGAGTTTCTTCGGCGAAAAACTGTTTTTT.

The rearrangement links TRBV6-2 or TRBV6-3 to TRBJ2-1; TRBD2 agrees at 8 bases. Trimming removed 4 bases from V and 1 base from J; junction bases left unmatched: 6. The V gene's germline CDR1 is MNHEY and CDR2 SVGEGT. The CDR3 has 16 residues. CDR3 nucleotides: TGTGCCAGCAGTTCCCATTCGGGAGGGTCCTACAATGAGCAGTTCTTC. It specifies CASSSHSGGSYNEQFF.